The rows below give T cell receptor beta chains drawn from one sample of a study of identical twins. Each CDR3 protein gets one entry after TCRdb re-called the 5' RACE reads with MiXCR. The sample gives roughly 1,500,000 distinct CDR3 sequences, around 33% of which show up once; 0.27% is in the top ten. The sample taken for sequencing was cord blood. Receptors originate from a newborn girl in good health. The CDR3 runs from the conserved cysteine through the conserved F or W. The D gene is left open where the match is weak. A clone size is listed for some rows: how often the clone was seen (once, few, many), or a class if it is expanded.

d_call | j_call | clone_size | v_call | cdr3_aa | cdr3_nt
TRBD2 | TRBJ2-1 | NA | TRBV20-1 | CSALPGLAGRGTYNEQFF | TGCAGTGCGTTACCGGGACTAGCGGGGAGGGGGACCTACAATGAGCAGTTCTTC
NA | TRBJ2-3 | NA | TRBV5-5 | CASSLVGGTRGDTQYF | TGTGCCAGCAGCTTGGTAGGTGGGACCAGAGGAGATACGCAGTATTTT
NA | TRBJ1-4 | NA | TRBV27 | CASSFVGQGEKLFF | TGTGCCAGCAGTTTCGTTGGGCAGGGAGAAAAACTGTTTTTT
TRBD2 | TRBJ2-5 | NA | TRBV7-7 | CASSLGSLAGQETQYF | TGTGCTAGCAGCTTAGGCTCGCTAGCGGGACAAGAGACCCAGTACTTC
NA | TRBJ2-3 | NA | TRBV7-9 | CVSSPPGLFTDTQYF | TGTGTCAGCAGCCCCCCGGGACTTTTCACAGATACGCAGTATTTT
TRBD2 | TRBJ2-4 | NA | TRBV20-1 | CSARRLAGGKNIQYF | TGCAGTGCTAGGCGACTAGCGGGGGGAAAAAACATTCAGTACTTC
NA | TRBJ2-5 | many | TRBV3-1 | CASSQTSGFETQYF | TGTGCCAGCAGCCAAACGTCCGGGTTCGAGACCCAGTACTTC
NA | TRBJ2-3 | few | TRBV27 | CASSSRLRSRTDTQYF | TGTGCCAGCAGTTCGAGGCTGAGGAGCCGCACAGATACGCAGTATTTT
NA | TRBJ2-1 | NA | TRBV6-6 | CASSYLLNEQFF | TGTGCCAGCAGTTACTTACTTAATGAGCAGTTCTTC
NA | TRBJ1-4 | NA | TRBV6-2/TRBV6-3 | CASTSRTATNEKLFF | TGTGCCAGTACGTCAAGGACAGCAACTAATGAAAAACTGTTTTTT